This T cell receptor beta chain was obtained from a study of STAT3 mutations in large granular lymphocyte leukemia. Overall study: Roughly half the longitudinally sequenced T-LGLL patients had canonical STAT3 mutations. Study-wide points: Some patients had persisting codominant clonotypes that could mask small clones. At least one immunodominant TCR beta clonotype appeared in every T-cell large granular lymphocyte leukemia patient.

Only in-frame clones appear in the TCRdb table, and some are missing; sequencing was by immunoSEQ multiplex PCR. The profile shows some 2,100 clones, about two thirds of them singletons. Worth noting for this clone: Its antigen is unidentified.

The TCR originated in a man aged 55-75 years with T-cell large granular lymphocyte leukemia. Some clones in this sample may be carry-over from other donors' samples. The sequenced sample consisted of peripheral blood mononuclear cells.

The CDR3 DNA reads as TGTGCCAGCTCACCGCGGGGTGGTGGGACCCAGTACTTC. As protein: CASSPRGGGTQYF. This chain connects TRBV18 to TRBJ2-5, with D possibly matching TRBD2 (6 bases). V dropped 3 bases and J dropped 7 bases, with 12 bases sitting between them. The germline gives CDR1 KGHSH, CDR2 LQKENI. The CDR3 length is 13 residues.